The next 25 T cell receptor beta chains were all read from a single sample in a study of CD8 T cells in Susac syndrome (dated by TCRdb to the late 2010s). The library was prepared using the immunoSEQ multiplex PCR assay. RNA was extracted using the RNeasy kit, and roughly 0.5 to 1 ug of the RNA was reverse transcribed with random hexamers. TCRdb handled the public reads itself, with Q25 trimming in fastp and clone calling in MiXCR, and kept productive beta chains. Here each entry gathers all rows of one CDR3 protein and keeps the most common genes and DNA. In all, the sample holds 75,000 to 100,000 distinct CDR3 sequences, and 95% of those were seen once. Approximately 0.47% of the sample is in the top ten clones. Input material: CD8+ T cells from PBMCs. The receptors stem from a human donor with Susac syndrome.

The chain uses TRBV2 and TRBJ2-1, with D hard to call. This CDR3 comprises 12 residues. The germline V gene has CDR1 SNHLY and CDR2 FYNNEI. Trimming removed 4 bases from V and 5 bases from J, with 6 bases in between. In nucleotides, the CDR3 is TGTGCCAGCAGTGGACCGAACAATGAGCAGTTCTTC. It translates to CASSGPNNEQFF.

The chain uses TRBV2 and TRBJ2-1; no definite D call. Trimming stripped 8 bases from V and 6 bases from J, with 5 bases between. Germline CDR1 is SNHLY and CDR2 is FYNNEI. CDR3 length: 10 amino acids. The CDR3 DNA reads TGTGCCAGCGTGGGCAATGAGCAGTTCTTC. Encoded protein: CASVGNEQFF.

The genes are TRBV5-1 and TRBJ2-2; D unclear. Germline CDR1 reads SGHRS; CDR2 reads YFSETQ. V shed 5 bases and J shed 1 base, with 12 bases lying between them. CDR3 length equals 15 residues. The CDR3 DNA sequence: TGCGCCAGCAGGGGAACAGTGGAGAACACCGGGGAGCTGTTTTTT. Translation gives CASRGTVENTGELFF.

J is TRBJ2-7 and V is TRBV6-1; 12 bases are shared with TRBD2. Unmatched junction bases numbered 6, after V lost 4 bases and J lost 2 bases. The CDR3 totals 16 residues. CDR1 MNHNS and CDR2 SASEGT come from the germline V gene. In DNA form, the CDR3 reads TGTGCCAGCAGTGGACTAGCGGGAGTTAGGCCCTACGAGCAGTACTTC. Its translation is CASSGLAGVRPYEQYF.

This clonotype was recorded once. V and J are TRBV4-1 and TRBJ2-1; TRBD2 matches at 14 bases. The V segment lost 8 bases and the J segment 9 bases; nucleotides outside the gene matches: 6. The CDR3 runs to 14 residues. Looked up from germline, CDR1 is MGHRA and CDR2 is YSYEKL. The CDR3 DNA sequence: TGCGCCAGCGGAGGGACTAGCGGGGGTGGTGAGCAGTTCTTC. This translates into CASGGTSGGGEQFF.

CDR3 protein: CASSLAPKGEQYF. For the CDR3, the DNA is TGTGCCAGCAGTTTAGCCCCCAAGGGCGAGCAGTACTTC. The rearrangement links TRBV27 to TRBJ2-7; D is uncertain. Germline lookup yields CDR1 MNHEY and CDR2 SMNVEV (reference sequence). Trimming stripped 2 bases from V and 6 bases from J, with 11 bases between. The CDR3 is made up of 13 amino acids.

This chain links TRBV27 with TRBJ2-3, with D possibly matching TRBD2 (5 bases). The CDR3 length is 17 residues. Looked up from germline, CDR1 is MNHEY and CDR2 is SMNVEV (reference sequence). V gave up 4 bases and J gave up 0 bases, with 17 bases separating them. The CDR3 sequence is CASSSLTSIASTDTQYF. Here the CDR3 DNA reads TGTGCCAGCAGTTCTTTAACTAGTATCGCTAGCACAGATACGCAGTATTTT.

The chain has TRBV20-1 and TRBJ2-3, with 9 bases that match TRBD2. CDR3 size: 15 residues. Losses at the gene ends were 5 bases for V and 5 bases for J; bases not matched to a gene: 11. CDR1 and CDR2 (germline): DFQATT, SNEGSKA (reference sequence). The DNA for the CDR3 is TGCAGTGCTCGCCTCCTTCTAGCGGGGATAGATACGCAGTATTTT. Residues: CSARLLLAGIDTQYF.

The chain joins TRBV27 to TRBJ2-5; D gene unclear. Trimming took 0 bases from V and 1 from J, leaving 9 bases between them. Per germline, CDR1 MNHEY and CDR2 SMNVEV (reference sequence). The CDR3 loop spans 15 amino acids. The CDR3 DNA follows: TGTGCCAGCAGTTTATCGATACTCCTCCAAGAGACCCAGTACTTC. Translation: CASSLSILLQETQYF.

The chain combines TRBV4-1 with TRBJ2-7; TRBD2 might be the D (5 bases). V lost 0 bases to trimming and J lost 2 bases, with 11 bases between them. There are 15 residues in the CDR3. Germline values: CDR1 MGHRA, CDR2 YSYEKL. CDR3 protein: CASSQEFGVTYEQYF. CDR3 sequence (DNA): TGCGCCAGCAGCCAAGAATTCGGGGTTACCTACGAGCAGTACTTC.

This chain links TRBV3-1 with TRBJ2-1, with D unresolved. The CDR3 runs 12 residues. Per the germline V gene, CDR1 is LGHDT and CDR2 is YNNKEL (reference sequence). The germline V and J ends were trimmed by 1 base and 8 bases, with 6 bases remaining between them. The CDR3, as DNA: TGTGCCAGCAGCCAAGCCGCTGATGAGCAGTTCTTC. This sequence encodes CASSQAADEQFF.

The rearrangement joins TRBV24-1 to TRBJ1-5; no clear D. V gave up 1 base and J gave up 6 bases, with 9 bases separating them. Germline-derived CDR1 and CDR2 are KGHDR and SFDVKD. This CDR3 region has 14 residues. CDR3 residues: CATSDLTTGQPQHF. The CDR3 coding sequence is TGTGCCACCAGTGATTTAACTACCGGTCAGCCCCAGCATTTT.

The CDR3 nucleotides are TGTGCCAGCAGTGAAGGACCAGGGGTGGCTGAAGCTTTCTTT. This encodes CASSEGPGVAEAFF. The chain combines TRBV2 with TRBJ1-1; possibly TRBD1 for D (6 bases). This CDR3 is 14 amino acids long. V lost 1 base, J lost 6 bases, and 12 bases lay in between. Germline CDR1 and CDR2: SNHLY and FYNNEI.

The J gene is TRBJ2-2, the V gene TRBV9, with D possibly being TRBD2 (5 bases). V lost 4 bases and J lost 1, with 11 bases in between. This CDR3 contains 15 residues. Germline lookup yields CDR1 SGDLS and CDR2 YYNGEE. DNA for the CDR3: TGTGCCAGCAGCCCCTCGGCGGGGAACACCGGGGAGCTGTTTTTT. Protein sequence: CASSPSAGNTGELFF.

V is TRBV20-1 and J is TRBJ2-3; D gene ambiguous. V dropped 0 bases and J dropped 0 bases, with 16 bases sitting between them. CDR1 DFQATT and CDR2 SNEGSKA come from the germline V gene (reference sequence). This CDR3 has 17 residues. Written as DNA, the CDR3 is TGCAGTGCTAGAGATCTCGTAGCCGTTACTAGCACAGATACGCAGTATTTT. Translation gives CSARDLVAVTSTDTQYF.

J is TRBJ2-1 and V is TRBV25-1, with unresolved D. The germline V and J ends were trimmed by 3 bases and 0 bases, with 12 bases remaining between them. Germline-derived CDR1 and CDR2 are MGHDK and SYGVNS. The CDR3 sequence is 16 residues long. CDR3 in amino acids: CASSEVGLSSYNEQFF. The CDR3 DNA is TGTGCCAGCAGTGAGGTAGGCTTGAGCTCCTACAATGAGCAGTTCTTC.

This clonotype has a single count. This sequence joins TRBV27 and TRBJ1-1; D remains ambiguous. Germline CDR1 is MNHEY and CDR2 is SMNVEV (reference sequence). CDR3 length: 13 residues. Trimming stripped 0 bases from V and 1 base from J, with 3 bases between. The CDR3: CASSLSENTEAFF. The CDR3 DNA follows: TGTGCCAGCAGTTTATCGGAGAACACTGAAGCTTTCTTT.

The gene calls are TRBV29-1 and TRBJ1-1; D gene uncertain. The V gene's germline CDR1 is SQVTM and CDR2 ANQGSEA. This CDR3 comprises 10 residues. The ends were cut back, 4 bases at V and 0 bases at J, with 0 bases in the middle. The DNA for the CDR3 is TGCAGCGTTGTGAACACTGAAGCTTTCTTT. Residues: CSVVNTEAFF.

This clonotype was seen once. The chain is built from TRBV3-1 and TRBJ2-4, with D maybe TRBD2 (6 bases). This CDR3 comprises 13 residues. V was shortened by 1 base and J by 8 bases, with 9 bases between the two germline ends. CDR1 LGHDT and CDR2 YNNKEL come from the germline V gene (reference sequence). The CDR3 is CASSQVGEDIQYF. CDR3 nucleotide sequence: TGTGCCAGCAGCCAAGTGGGGGAGGACATTCAGTACTTC.

The V and J genes are TRBV19 and TRBJ2-7; D remains ambiguous. This CDR3 is built from 14 residues. V was cut by 6 bases and J by 0 bases, with 12 bases left in between. Germline CDR1 is LNHDA and CDR2 is SQIVND (reference sequence). CDR3 DNA: TGTGCCAGTAGCCTCGTTCTGGGCTCCTACGAGCAGTACTTC. It translates to CASSLVLGSYEQYF.

CDR3 amino acids: CASRSGTSNEQFF. The CDR3 bases are TGTGCCAGCAGATCGGGAACTTCCAATGAGCAGTTCTTC. The V and J genes are TRBV7-2 and TRBJ2-1, with a tentative D call TRBD2 (5 bases). CDR3 length: 13 amino acids. Between the trimmed V and J ends, which lost 6 bases and 6 bases, there was a span of 12 bases. Germline assignment: CDR1 SGHTA and CDR2 FQGNSA.

This chain uses TRBV30 with TRBJ2-7; no clear D. The germline CDR1 and CDR2 sequences are GTSNPN and SVGIG (reference sequence). This CDR3 has 14 residues. V lost 1 base, J lost 3 bases, and 13 bases lay in between. The DNA of the CDR3 is TGTGCCTGGAGTGGCTCTAGTACCCGCTACGAGCAGTACTTC. Amino acid sequence: CAWSGSSTRYEQYF.

The gene calls are TRBV14 and TRBJ2-1; a possible D gene is TRBD2 (6 bases). V lost 7 bases, J lost 3 bases, and 16 bases lay in between. The CDR3 contains 15 residues. Germline CDR1 SGHDN, CDR2 FVKESK. This CDR3 reads CASTTNEGGYNEQFF. DNA for the CDR3: TGTGCCAGCACCACCAACGAGGGAGGCTACAATGAGCAGTTCTTC.

The chain employs TRBV4-1 and TRBJ2-1; 8 nucleotides line up with TRBD2. Germline values: CDR1 MGHRA, CDR2 YSYEKL. Losses at the gene ends were 0 bases for V and 8 bases for J; bases not matched to a gene: 9. The length of the CDR3 is 16 residues. DNA for the CDR3: TGCGCCAGCAGCCAAGATCCAGCGGGAGTTGAAGATGAGCAGTTCTTC. It encodes CASSQDPAGVEDEQFF.

The chain combines TRBV13 with TRBJ2-7; TRBD2 aligns across 10 bases. The germline V gene encodes CDR1 PRHDT and CDR2 FYEKMQ (reference sequence). With V trimmed by 4 bases and J by 0 bases, 6 bases remained unmatched. This CDR3 comprises 16 residues. The CDR3 protein is CASSSGLAGVSYEQYF. The CDR3 DNA follows: TGTGCCAGCAGCTCAGGTCTAGCGGGAGTCTCCTACGAGCAGTACTTC.